This section outlines one T cell receptor beta chain sequence together with its context. Its matching antigen is unknown. The method was immunoSEQ multiplex PCR; TCRdb's version includes in-frame clones alone and lacks a portion of them. The data show hundreds of thousands of clones, around 90% seen once. Documented treatment: around 19 received Ad26.COV2.S at low or high dose, single or two shots; about 5 received placebo; per-sample allocation not given. Each sample was drawn 63 days after the first injection (of vaccine or placebo). Whoever gave the sample was an adult aged 18-55 years in Boston. The record originates from a study of Ad26.COV2.S vaccination and SARS-CoV-2 variants. Study information: Participants got Ad26.COV2.S intramuscularly, once or twice 56 days apart. Study-wide results and caveats: Total T cell responses were possibly underestimated by TCR breadth and depth analyses.

J gave up 3 bases and V 6 bases, and 4 bases lay outside the gene matches. This CDR3 has 12 residues. Germline V gene lookup returns CDR1 SQVTM and CDR2 ANQGSEA. The source of this sequence is a person aged 18-65 years who received the Ad26.COV2.S COVID-19 vaccine or a placebo. V is TRBV29-1 and J is TRBJ2-7; 8 nucleotides agree with TRBD1. The sample consisted of peripheral blood, taken in a trial of Ad26.COV2.S vaccine versus placebo. CDR3 DNA sequence: TGCAGCGTCCAGGACAGGGACTACGAGCAGTACTTC. This sequence encodes CSVQDRDYEQYF.